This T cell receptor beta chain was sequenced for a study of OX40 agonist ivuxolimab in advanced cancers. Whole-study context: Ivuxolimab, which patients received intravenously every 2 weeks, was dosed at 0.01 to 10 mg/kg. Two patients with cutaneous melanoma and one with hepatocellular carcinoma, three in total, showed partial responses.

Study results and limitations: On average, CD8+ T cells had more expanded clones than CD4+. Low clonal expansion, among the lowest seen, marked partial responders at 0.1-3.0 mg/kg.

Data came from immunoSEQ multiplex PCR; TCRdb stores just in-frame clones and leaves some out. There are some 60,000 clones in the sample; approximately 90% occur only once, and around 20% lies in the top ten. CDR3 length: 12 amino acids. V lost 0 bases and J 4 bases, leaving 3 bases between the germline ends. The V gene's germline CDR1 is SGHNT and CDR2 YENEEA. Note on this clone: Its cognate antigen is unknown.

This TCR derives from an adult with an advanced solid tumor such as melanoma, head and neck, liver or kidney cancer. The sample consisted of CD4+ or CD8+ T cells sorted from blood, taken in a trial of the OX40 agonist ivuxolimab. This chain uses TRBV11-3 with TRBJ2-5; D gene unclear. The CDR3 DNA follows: TGTGCCAGCAGCTTAGATGGAGAGACCCAGTACTTC. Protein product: CASSLDGETQYF. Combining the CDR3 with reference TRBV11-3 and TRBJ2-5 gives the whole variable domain EAGVVQSPRYKIIEKKQPVAFWCNPISGHNTLYWYLQNLGQGPELLIRYENEEAVDDSQLPKDRFSAERLKGVDSTLKIQPAELGDSAVYLCASSLDGETQYFGPGTRLLVL.